Sequencing of this T cell receptor (beta chain) was carried out in a study of cytomegalovirus exposure and HLA in healthy donors (dated by TCRdb to about 2017). For the wider study: An earlier analysis of 587 of the donors reported 276 Gb of sequence data and about 120 million unique TCR beta sequences obtained from roughly 170 million T cells. Across approximately 420 genotyped donors of the cohort, an average of about 240,000 unique TCR beta nucleotide sequences per donor were sequenced, and around 20% of those sequences were non-productive. Both class I and class II loci were covered by HLA typing, at four-digit resolution. Every discovery cohort repertoire had been produced on one sequencing platform. Donor age, sex, ethnicity and CMV serostatus were compiled together with the repertoire data. An early release covering 550 to 650 HLA-typed donors comprised approximately 300 gigabases of sequencing data and tens of millions of unique TCR sequences. The study was designed to test whether signatures of past pathogen exposure could be identified by cataloging public T cell receptors. Four or five DR-DQ haplotypes were handled as single units for association and clustering because linkage in the cohort was strong. The number of donors typed differed by locus, with about 629-630 for A, B, C, DRB1 and DQB1, roughly 520 for DQA1, 606 for DPA1, and about 450 for DPB1. To predict cytomegalovirus infection status, the study combined high-throughput TCR immunosequencing, statistical association of individual TCRs with disease status, and machine learning. In a later genetic analysis, genome-wide SNP genotypes for about 55% of the roughly 700 donors were used, and that subset was treated as a discovery cohort. An earlier analysis of nearly 600 of the donors applied high-throughput TCR beta sequencing to assess whether each TCR beta V gene segment acted as functional or pseudogenic. Among the approximately 430 genotyped donors, roughly 80% belonged to the genetic ancestry cluster associated with self-reported Caucasian donors. In the later analysis, no new phenotypic data were used to find candidate immune exposures; instead, reliance was placed on TCR beta sequences and their occurrence across donors. Using immunosequencing, the study profiled T cell repertoires from fewer than 850 subjects and related those repertoires to cytomegalovirus serostatus. A later analysis re-examined previously published TCR beta repertoires from several hundred donors and added high-resolution HLA genotyping to investigate patterns of TCR occurrence. In addition to the first cohort of roughly 700 subjects, a separate validation cohort of 100 to 150 different subjects was used.

Libraries were constructed by the immunoSEQ multiplex PCR assay. A mixture of 60 forward primers for TCR Vbeta segments and 13 reverse primers for TCR Jbeta segments was used in the multiplex PCR. Amplification of the CDR3 region of rearranged TCR beta genes was performed with a multiplex PCR assay on genomic DNA. The amplified TCR beta libraries were sequenced on the Illumina HiSeq System as 87-base-pair reads. The paper's data handling went like this. Across the 700 or so repertoires, a later analysis counted some 81 million unique TCR beta chains, approximately 12 million of which were shared by at least two donors. To remove PCR and sequencing errors, raw reads were error-corrected and collapsed into unique sequences using a nearest-neighbor algorithm that merged closely related sequences. CDR3 sequences were aligned to IMGT reference sequences to assign V, D and J gene segments. Each retained sequence needed at least a six-nucleotide match to both a V gene segment and a J gene segment. A rearrangement was called productive if the CDR3 had no stop codons and remained in frame with V and J, and every other rearrangement was called non-productive. CDR3 was defined according to IMGT convention as the region running from the second conserved V-encoded cysteine to the conserved J-encoded phenylalanine. The earlier analysis of 587 of the donors excluded sequences that lacked an unambiguous match to a single V gene segment. An earlier analysis of 500 to 700 of the donors classified V segments as functional when productive rearrangements were above 56.7% and as segregating when the standard deviation between donors was above 5%. A statistical classification framework was built to diagnose cytomegalovirus status from the catalog of TCR beta chain sequences. In a later analysis, TCR nucleotide sequences were compared against IMGT/GENE-DB human TR gene sequences so that V and J genes could be assigned. A later analysis assigned CDR3 sequences and most-parsimonious VDJ recombination scenarios with the TCRdist pipeline. In a later analysis, every TCR beta chain was defined by the combination of its CDR3 amino acid sequence and its V-gene family, and reads without a unique V-gene family were dropped. As a way to deal with suspected cross-contamination and a sequencing artifact, a later analysis dropped approximately 590 nucleotide sequences that were highly shared and had low generation probability. In a later analysis, a clonal expansion index was calculated for each public chain from normalized within-repertoire ranks of inferred template counts. A later analysis computed generation probabilities with a VDJ recombination model fitted to out-of-frame rearrangements, and checked the results against IGoR. Hypergeometric tests were used in a later analysis to score TCR-TCR, TCR-HLA and TCR-CMV co-occurrence, with a repertoire-size bias correction applied to the TCR pairs. A later analysis estimated false discovery rates by permuting HLA or CMV assignments 20 times. In a later analysis, co-occurring TCRs were grouped using DBSCAN, with TCRdist sequence similarity added in when clustering inside HLA-allele-positive subsets. Repertoires with fewer than 30,000 or more than 120,000 public chains, plus five repertoires with anomalous nucleotide sharing, were excluded from co-occurrence clustering. TCRdb provides this immuneACCESS table in a form limited to in-frame rearrangements. Some clones are lacking; in checked studies, under half of them reflect an unresolved V gene, and why the rest are absent is not known. The V and J calls and clone size come from that table; D and trimming were worked out from the DNA. This sample holds under 130,000 clones; around 72% were observed only once. The ten largest clones capture 5.6% of the sample.

Results and caveats for the whole study, not just this receptor: A further reported finding was that TCR beta sequences accurately predicted the HLA-A and HLA-B alleles for most subjects in the first cohort. Roughly uniform sequencing depth across donors was assumed in presence/absence analyses, although this assumption may not hold. In a later analysis, HLA-associated TCR beta chains were found to be more clonally expanded and to have lower generation probabilities than equally common non-associated chains. This cohort had only TCR beta chains sequenced, and the lack of alpha or paired-chain data limited which features could be detected. Correlated functional status among segregating V segments might be attributable to linkage disequilibrium, but an unknown experimental factor could not be ruled out. CMV serostatus was the only immune exposure information available for the cohort. A cluster of highly shared sequence variants was judged likely to be a technical artifact of the sequencing pipeline. A later genetic analysis associated a missense DCLRE1C variant with V-gene and J-gene trimming of TCR beta chains, and an independent cohort replicated the association. While some public TCRs were present in many individuals, most TCR sequences turned up only very rarely across donors. Assigning TCR associations to individual alleles was difficult when HLA alleles, especially DR and DQ, strongly co-occurred. According to a later analysis, most CMV-associated TCR beta chains appeared to be HLA-restricted, and the HLA associations seemed to be driven largely by CMV exposure. Over 15 rarely observed V segments, including chromosome 9 orphons, were excluded from the earlier analysis of about 500 of the donors because counts were too low. In an earlier analysis of approximately 590 of the donors, most TCR beta V segments appeared in productive rearrangements about 90% or about 30% of the time, broadly matching IMGT annotations. In the study, about 150 TCR beta chains were listed as associated with cytomegalovirus. The authors suggested that the approach could potentially be generalized to other disease states and immunological phenotypes. At a false discovery rate of 0.05, a later analysis linked 16,000 or so TCR beta sequences to specific HLA alleles. The classifier was reported to diagnose cytomegalovirus status with high specificity and sensitivity in both the original and validation cohorts. The 87-base-pair reads could not distinguish some IMGT-functional V segments, including TRBV6-2 and TRBV6-3, so those segments were excluded. HLA typing was unavailable for some donors at each locus, so association tests used only the typed subset. In vitro tests confirmed that three of the cytomegalovirus-associated TCR beta chains recognize cytomegalovirus antigens. In a later analysis, TCR association rates were found to vary across HLA loci, with the most associated TCRs seen for DRB1 alleles and the fewest for HLA-C alleles. In a later analysis, several top co-occurrence clusters were reported to appear linked to parvovirus B19, influenza, CMV and Epstein-Barr virus. According to a later genetic analysis, donors in an Asian-associated ancestry cluster had fewer N-insertions in productive TCRs than the approximately 610-donor mean.

The CDR3 has 15 amino acids, counting the end cysteine and phenylalanine. The only DNA kept is the CDR3, 45 bases in frame from the first base. The trim is 5 bases for V and 4 bases for J, with a gap of 15 bases between the germline ends. Based on the germline V gene, the CDR1 and CDR2 sequences are SNHLY and FYNNEI. To note about this clone: Its recognized antigen is unknown. The input lacks base qualities; no much larger clone sits a single base away.

The cohort was made up of hundreds of healthy bone marrow donors. At the time of sampling, all cohort members were nominally healthy, though unrecorded immune exposures were likely present. The donor was CMV seronegative and belonged to the group of around 400 seronegative cohort members. A peripheral blood sample was provided by each donor, and peripheral blood mononuclear cells were used for TCR beta sequencing. Genomic DNA extraction from the blood cell samples was performed with the Qiagen DNeasy Blood Extraction Kit. The sequencing sample was made of PBMCs. The V and J segments used are TRBV2 and TRBJ1-3, and the D gene may be TRBD1, 6 bases matching. This clonotype originated in a male donor in good health and CMV-seronegative. The CDR3 loop reads CASSPPGVPGNTIYF. At the DNA level, the sequence is TGTGCCAGCAGTCCTCCAGGGGTGCCCGGAAACACCATATATTTT.